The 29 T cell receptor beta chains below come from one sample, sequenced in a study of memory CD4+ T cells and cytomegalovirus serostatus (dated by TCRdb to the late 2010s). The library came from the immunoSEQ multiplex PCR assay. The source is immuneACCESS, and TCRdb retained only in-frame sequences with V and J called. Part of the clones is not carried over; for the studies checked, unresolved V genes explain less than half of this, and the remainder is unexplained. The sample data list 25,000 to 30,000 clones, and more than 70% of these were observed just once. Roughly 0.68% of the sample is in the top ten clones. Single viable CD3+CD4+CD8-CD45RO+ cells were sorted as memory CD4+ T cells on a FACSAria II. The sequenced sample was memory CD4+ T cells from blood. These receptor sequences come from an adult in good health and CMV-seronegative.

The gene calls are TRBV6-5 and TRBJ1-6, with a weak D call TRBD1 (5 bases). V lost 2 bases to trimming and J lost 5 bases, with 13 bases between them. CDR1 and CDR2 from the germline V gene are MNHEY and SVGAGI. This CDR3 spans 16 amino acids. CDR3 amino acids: CASSYGHPGNNSPLHF. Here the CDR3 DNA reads TGTGCCAGCAGTTACGGACACCCCGGTAATAATTCACCCCTCCACTTT.

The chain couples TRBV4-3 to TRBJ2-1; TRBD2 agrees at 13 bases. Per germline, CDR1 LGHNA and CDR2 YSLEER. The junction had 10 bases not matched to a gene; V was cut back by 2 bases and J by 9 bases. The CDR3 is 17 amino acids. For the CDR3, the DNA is TGCGCCAGCAGCCAACGTACTAGCGGGGGGGCCCGCAGTGAGCAGTTCTTC. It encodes CASSQRTSGGARSEQFF.

CDR3 region: CASSQRGGVETQYF. The CDR3 DNA follows: TGTGCCAGCAGCCAGCGGGGGGGTGTGGAGACCCAGTACTTC. This sequence joins TRBV7-9 and TRBJ2-5, with 10 bases that match TRBD2. The CDR3 totals 14 residues. The junction had 5 bases not matched to a gene; V was cut back by 5 bases and J by 5 bases. Germline CDR1 SEHNR, CDR2 FQNEAQ (reference sequence).

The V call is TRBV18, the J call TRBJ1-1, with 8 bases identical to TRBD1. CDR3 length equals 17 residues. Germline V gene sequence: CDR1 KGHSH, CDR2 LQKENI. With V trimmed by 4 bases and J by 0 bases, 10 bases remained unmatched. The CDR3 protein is CASSLLPGDRLNTEAFF. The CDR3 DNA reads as TGTGCCAGCTCACTTTTACCCGGGGACAGGCTGAACACTGAAGCTTTCTTT.

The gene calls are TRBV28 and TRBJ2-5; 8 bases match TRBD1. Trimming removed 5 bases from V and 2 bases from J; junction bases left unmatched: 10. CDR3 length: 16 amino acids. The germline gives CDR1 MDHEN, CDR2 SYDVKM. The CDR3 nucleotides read TGTGCCAGCAGTAATGCGCCAGGGGGCGGGCAAGAGACCCAGTACTTC. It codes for CASSNAPGGGQETQYF. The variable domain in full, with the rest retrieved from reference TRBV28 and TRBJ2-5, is DVKVTQSSRYLVKRTGEKVFLECVQDMDHENMFWYRQDPGLGLRLIYFSYDVKMKEKGDIPEGYSVSREKKERFSLILESASTNQTSMYLCASSNAPGGGQETQYFGPGTRLLVL.

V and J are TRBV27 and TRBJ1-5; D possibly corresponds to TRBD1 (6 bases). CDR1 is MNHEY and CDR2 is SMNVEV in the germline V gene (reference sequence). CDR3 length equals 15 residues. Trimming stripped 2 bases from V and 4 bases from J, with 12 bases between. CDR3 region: CASSLAPGQNQPQHF. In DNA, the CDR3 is TGTGCCAGCAGTTTAGCTCCCGGACAGAATCAGCCCCAGCATTTT.

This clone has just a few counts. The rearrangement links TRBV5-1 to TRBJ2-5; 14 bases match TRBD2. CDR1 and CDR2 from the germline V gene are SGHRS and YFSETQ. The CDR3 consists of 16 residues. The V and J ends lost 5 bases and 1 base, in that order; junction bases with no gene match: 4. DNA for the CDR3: TGCGCCAGCAGTCAGGGACTAGCGGGGGCCCAAGAGACCCAGTACTTC. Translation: CASSQGLAGAQETQYF.

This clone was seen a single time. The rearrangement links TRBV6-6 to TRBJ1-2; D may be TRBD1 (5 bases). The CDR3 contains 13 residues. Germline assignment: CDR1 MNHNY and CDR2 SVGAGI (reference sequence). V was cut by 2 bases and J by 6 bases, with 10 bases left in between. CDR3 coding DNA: TGTGCCAGCAGTTACCAGGGTGAACATGGCTACACCTTC. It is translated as CASSYQGEHGYTF.

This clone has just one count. CDR3 protein: CASSPRDSLSEQYF. The CDR3, as DNA: TGTGCCAGCAGCCCCAGGGACAGCTTATCGGAGCAGTACTTC. The rearrangement uses TRBV7-2 and TRBJ2-5; TRBD1 matches 7 bases. J lost 11 bases, V lost 5 bases, and 14 bases had no gene match. This CDR3 has 14 residues. Germline lookup yields CDR1 SGHTA and CDR2 FQGNSA.

CDR3 DNA sequence: TGTGCCAGCAGCAAGGGGACAGGGCAAGAGACCCAGTACTTC. Translated: CASSKGTGQETQYF. The V call is TRBV13, the J call TRBJ2-5; TRBD1 matches 9 bases. The V gene end was trimmed by 5 bases and the J gene end by 2 bases; junction bases not matched to a gene: 3. Germline CDR1 is PRHDT and CDR2 is FYEKMQ (reference sequence). The CDR3 runs to 14 residues.

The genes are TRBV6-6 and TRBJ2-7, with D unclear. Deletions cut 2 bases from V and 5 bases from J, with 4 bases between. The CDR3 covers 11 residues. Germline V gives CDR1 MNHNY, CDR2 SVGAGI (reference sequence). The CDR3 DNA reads TGTGCCAGCAGTTACATTAACGAGCAGTACTTC. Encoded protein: CASSYINEQYF.

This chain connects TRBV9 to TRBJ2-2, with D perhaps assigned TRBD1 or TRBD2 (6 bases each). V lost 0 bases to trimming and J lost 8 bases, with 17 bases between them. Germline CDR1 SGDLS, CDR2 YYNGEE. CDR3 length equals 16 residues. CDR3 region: CASSVVGTRGQGELFF. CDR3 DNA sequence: TGTGCCAGCAGCGTAGTCGGCACTCGGGGGCAGGGGGAGCTGTTTTTT. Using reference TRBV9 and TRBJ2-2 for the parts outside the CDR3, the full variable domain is DSGVTQTPKHLITATGQRVTLRCSPRSGDLSVYWYQQSLDQGLQFLIQYYNGEERAKGNILERFSAQQFPDLHSELNLSSLELGDSALYFCASSVVGTRGQGELFFGEGSRLTVL.

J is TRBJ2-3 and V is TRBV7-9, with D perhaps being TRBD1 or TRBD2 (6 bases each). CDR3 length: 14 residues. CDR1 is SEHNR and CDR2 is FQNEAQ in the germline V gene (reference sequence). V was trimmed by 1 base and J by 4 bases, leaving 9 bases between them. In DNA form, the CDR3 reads TGTGCCAGCAGCTTAGGAGGGGGGTCAGATACGCAGTATTTT. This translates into CASSLGGGSDTQYF. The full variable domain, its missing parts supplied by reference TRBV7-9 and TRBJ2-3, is DTGVSQNPRHKITKRGQNVTFRCDPISEHNRLYWYRQTLGQGPEFLTYFQNEAQLEKSRLLSDRFSAERPKGSFSTLEIQRTEQGDSAMYLCASSLGGGSDTQYFGPGTRLTVL.

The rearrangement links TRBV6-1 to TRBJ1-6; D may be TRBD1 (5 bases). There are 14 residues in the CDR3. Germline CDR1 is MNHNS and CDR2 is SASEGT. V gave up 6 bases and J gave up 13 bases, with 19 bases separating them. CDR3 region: CASSSGTNGSPLHF. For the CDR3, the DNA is TGTGCCAGCAGCTCCGGGACCAACGGATCGCCCCTCCACTTT.

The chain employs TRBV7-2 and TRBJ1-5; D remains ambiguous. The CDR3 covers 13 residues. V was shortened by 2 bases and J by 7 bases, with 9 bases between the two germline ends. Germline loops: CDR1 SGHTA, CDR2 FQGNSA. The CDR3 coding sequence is TGTGCCAGCAGCTTAAGACACACACAGCCCCAGCATTTT. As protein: CASSLRHTQPQHF.

Here the CDR3 reads CASSLPRRSGNTIYF. The CDR3 nucleotides are TGTGCCAGCAGCCTTCCGCGGAGAAGCGGAAACACCATATATTTT. The chain couples TRBV7-2 to TRBJ1-3; D gene unclear. The CDR3 is 15 amino acids. The V end was cut by 5 bases, the J end by 4 bases, with 15 bases between. Per germline, CDR1 SGHTA and CDR2 FQGNSA. Full variable domain (missing parts from reference TRBV7-2 and TRBJ1-3): GAGVSQSPSNKVTEKGKDVELRCDPISGHTALYWYRQSLGQGLEFLIYFQGNSAPDKSGLPSDRFSAERTGGSVSTLTIQRTQQEDSAVYLCASSLPRRSGNTIYFGEGSWLTVV.

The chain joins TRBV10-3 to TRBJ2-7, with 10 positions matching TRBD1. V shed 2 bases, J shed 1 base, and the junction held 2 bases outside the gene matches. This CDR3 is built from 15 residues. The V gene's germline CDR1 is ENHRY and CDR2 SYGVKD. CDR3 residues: CAISEPGQGSYEQYF. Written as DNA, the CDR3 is TGTGCCATCAGTGAGCCGGGACAGGGGTCCTACGAGCAGTACTTC.

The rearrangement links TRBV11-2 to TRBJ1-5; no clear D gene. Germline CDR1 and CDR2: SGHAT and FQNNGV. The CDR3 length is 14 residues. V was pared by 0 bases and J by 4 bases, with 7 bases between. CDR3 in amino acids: CASSLDLANQPQHF. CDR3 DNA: TGTGCCAGCAGCTTAGATCTGGCAAATCAGCCCCAGCATTTT.

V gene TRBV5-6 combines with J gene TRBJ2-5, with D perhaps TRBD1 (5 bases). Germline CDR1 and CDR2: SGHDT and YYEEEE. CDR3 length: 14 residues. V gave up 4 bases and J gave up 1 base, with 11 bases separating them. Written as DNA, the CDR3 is TGTGCCAGCAGCGCGACAGCGAGCCAAGAGACCCAGTACTTC. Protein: CASSATASQETQYF. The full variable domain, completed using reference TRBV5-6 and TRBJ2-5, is DAGVTQSPTHLIKTRGQQVTLRCSPKSGHDTVSWYQQALGQGPQFIFQYYEEEERQRGNFPDRFSGHQFPNYSSELNVNALLLGDSALYLCASSATASQETQYFGPGTRLLVL.

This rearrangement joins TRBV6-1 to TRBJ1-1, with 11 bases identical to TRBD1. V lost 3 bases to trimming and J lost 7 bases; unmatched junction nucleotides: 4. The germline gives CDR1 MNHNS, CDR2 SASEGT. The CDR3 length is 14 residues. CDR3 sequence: CASSEMDRGLEAFF. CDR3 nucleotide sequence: TGTGCCAGCAGTGAGATGGACAGGGGGCTTGAAGCTTTCTTT.

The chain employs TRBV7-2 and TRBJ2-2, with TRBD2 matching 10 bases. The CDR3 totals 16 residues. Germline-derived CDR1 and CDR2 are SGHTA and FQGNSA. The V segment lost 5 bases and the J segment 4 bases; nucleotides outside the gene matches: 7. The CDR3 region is CASSPGLAGVTGELFF. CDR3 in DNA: TGTGCCAGCAGCCCAGGGCTAGCGGGGGTCACCGGGGAGCTGTTTTTT.

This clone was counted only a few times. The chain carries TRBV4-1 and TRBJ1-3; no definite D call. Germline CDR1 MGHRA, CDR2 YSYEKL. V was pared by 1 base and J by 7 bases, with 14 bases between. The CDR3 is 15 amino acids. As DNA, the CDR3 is TGCGCCAGCAGCCAAGTCAATCCTCTTGGGAACACCATATATTTT. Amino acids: CASSQVNPLGNTIYF.

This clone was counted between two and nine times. The CDR3 region has the DNA TGTGCCAGCAGCGTAGTAGGGAGAAACACTGAAGCTTTCTTT. Translation: CASSVVGRNTEAFF. V and J are TRBV9 and TRBJ1-1; D call uncertain. Trimming removed 0 bases from V and 2 bases from J, with 8 bases in between. The germline V gene encodes CDR1 SGDLS and CDR2 YYNGEE. CDR3 length equals 14 residues.

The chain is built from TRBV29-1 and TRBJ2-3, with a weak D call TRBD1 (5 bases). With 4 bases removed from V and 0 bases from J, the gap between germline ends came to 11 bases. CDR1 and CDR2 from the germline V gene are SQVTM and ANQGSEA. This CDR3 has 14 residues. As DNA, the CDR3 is TGCAGCGTTGGGTCAGGGCTTAGCACAGATACGCAGTATTTT. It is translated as CSVGSGLSTDTQYF.

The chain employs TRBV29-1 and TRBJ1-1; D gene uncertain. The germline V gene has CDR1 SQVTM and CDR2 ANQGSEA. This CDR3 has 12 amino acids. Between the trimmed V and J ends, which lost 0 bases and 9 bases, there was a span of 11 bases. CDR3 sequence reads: CSVEDLSDKAFF. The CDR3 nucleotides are TGCAGCGTTGAAGATTTATCGGATAAAGCTTTCTTT.

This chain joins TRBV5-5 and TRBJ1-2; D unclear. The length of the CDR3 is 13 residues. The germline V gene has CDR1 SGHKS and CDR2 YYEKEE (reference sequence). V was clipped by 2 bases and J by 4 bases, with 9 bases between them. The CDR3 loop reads CASSFDPAYGYTF. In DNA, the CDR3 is TGTGCCAGCAGCTTTGATCCAGCCTATGGCTACACCTTC.

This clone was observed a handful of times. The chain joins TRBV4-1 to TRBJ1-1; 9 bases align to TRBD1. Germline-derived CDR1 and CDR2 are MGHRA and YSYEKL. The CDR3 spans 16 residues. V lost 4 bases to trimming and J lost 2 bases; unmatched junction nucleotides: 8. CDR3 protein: CASSPGQGKDNTEAFF. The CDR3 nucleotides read TGCGCCAGCAGCCCAGGACAGGGGAAGGATAACACTGAAGCTTTCTTT.

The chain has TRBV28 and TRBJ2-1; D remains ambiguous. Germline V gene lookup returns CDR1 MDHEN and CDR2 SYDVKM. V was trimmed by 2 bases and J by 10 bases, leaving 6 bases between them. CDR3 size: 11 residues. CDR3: CASSLRMEQFF. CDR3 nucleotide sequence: TGTGCCAGCAGTTTACGTATGGAGCAGTTCTTC. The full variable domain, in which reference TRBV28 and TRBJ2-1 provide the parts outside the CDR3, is DVKVTQSSRYLVKRTGEKVFLECVQDMDHENMFWYRQDPGLGLRLIYFSYDVKMKEKGDIPEGYSVSREKKERFSLILESASTNQTSMYLCASSLRMEQFFGPGTRLTVL.

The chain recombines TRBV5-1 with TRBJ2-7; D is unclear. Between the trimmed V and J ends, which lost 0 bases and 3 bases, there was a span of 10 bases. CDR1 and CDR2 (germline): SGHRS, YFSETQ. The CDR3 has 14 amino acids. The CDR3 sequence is CASSLGQANYEQYF. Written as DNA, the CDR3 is TGCGCCAGCAGCTTGGGCCAGGCAAACTACGAGCAGTACTTC.